This is a list of T cell receptor beta chains from one sample in a study of blood T cell repertoires in COVID-19. TCRdb's copy holds only in-frame clones and misses some; the assay was immunoSEQ multiplex PCR. The sample includes about 94,000 clones, under 90% of them seen just once. Sample: peripheral blood. Source of these receptors: a human donor in a cohort sampled during active COVID-19. Each CDR3 is given with its conserved first and last residue. The order of the fields is D gene, V gene, clone size, J gene, CDR3 protein, CDR3 DNA. D genes are given only for firm matches. Not every row has a clone size; where given, it reads once, few, many or a size class.

>-|TRBV28|many|TRBJ2-7
CASSYLDGKEGIYEQYF
TGTGCCAGCAGTTACCTAGACGGAAAGGAGGGGATCTACGAGCAGTACTTC
>-|TRBV7-6|-|TRBJ2-5
CASSPNRGGETQYF
TGTGCCAGCAGCCCGAACAGGGGAGGAGAGACCCAGTACTTC
>-|TRBV30|-|TRBJ1-1
CARGRNTEAFF
TGTGCCCGGGGGAGGAACACTGAAGCTTTCTTT
>-|TRBV30|once|TRBJ1-2
CASGSGRAFYGYTF
TGTGCCTCAGGTTCAGGCAGGGCGTTCTATGGCTACACCTTC
>TRBD1|TRBV25-1|-|TRBJ1-2
CASSEPDRGYGGYTF
TGTGCCAGCAGTGAACCCGACAGGGGGTATGGTGGCTACACCTTC
>-|TRBV27|-|TRBJ1-3
CASSSGGANSGNTIYF
TGTGCCAGCAGCTCGGGGGGCGCCAATTCTGGAAACACCATATATTTT
>TRBD2|TRBV5-1|-|TRBJ2-7
CASSNLAGGLYEQYF
TGCGCCAGCAGTAATCTAGCGGGAGGGCTCTACGAGCAGTACTTC
>-|TRBV30|-|TRBJ2-7
CAWSVGSYEQYF
TGTGCCTGGAGTGTCGGCTCCTACGAGCAGTACTTC
>-|TRBV27|-|TRBJ1-5
CASSLGSSNQPQHF
TGTGCCAGCAGTTTAGGCAGTAGCAATCAGCCCCAGCATTTT
>TRBD1|TRBV19|-|TRBJ2-7
CATTPTGGYEQYF
TGTGCCACTACACCTACAGGGGGCTACGAGCAGTACTTC
>-|TRBV4-1|few|TRBJ2-7
CASSQLEGQIEQYF
TGCGCCAGCAGCCAATTGGAGGGGCAGATCGAGCAGTACTTC
>-|TRBV11-2|-|TRBJ2-2
CASSFRPQDGELFF
TGTGCCAGCAGCTTCCGGCCCCAGGACGGGGAGCTGTTTTTT
>-|TRBV15|-|TRBJ2-5
CATSGSQETQYF
TGTGCCACGTCGGGTAGTCAAGAGACCCAGTACTTC
>-|TRBV18|-|TRBJ2-6
CASSPTGRGANVLTF
TGTGCCAGCTCACCGACAGGTAGAGGGGCCAACGTCCTGACTTTC
>TRBD1|TRBV19|-|TRBJ1-3
CASSMKGTGSAGNTIYF
TGTGCCAGTAGTATGAAAGGGACAGGTTCCGCTGGAAACACCATATATTTT
>-|TRBV28|-|TRBJ1-1
CATLGGTEAFF
TGTGCCACTTTGGGCGGGACTGAAGCTTTCTTT
>-|TRBV5-1|-|TRBJ2-1
CASSLGLAGSSYNEQFF
TGCGCCAGCAGCTTGGGCCTGGCGGGTAGCTCCTACAATGAGCAGTTCTTC
>-|TRBV4-2|-|TRBJ1-6
CASSPSGNSPLHF
TGTGCCAGCAGCCCCTCGGGGAATTCACCCCTCCACTTT
>TRBD2|TRBV23-1|-|TRBJ2-1
CASSQSVGLALHREQFF
TGCGCCAGCAGTCAATCAGTCGGACTAGCCCTCCACCGGGAGCAGTTCTTC
>TRBD2|TRBV30|-|TRBJ2-1
CAGGGGAGGRYEQFF
TGTGCCGGGGGGGGAGGAGCGGGAGGGCGATATGAGCAGTTCTTC
>-|TRBV3-1/TRBV3-2|-|TRBJ2-6
CASSQEKLSGANVLTF
TGTGCCAGCAGCCAAGAGAAGCTCTCTGGGGCCAACGTCCTGACTTTC
>-|TRBV28|-|TRBJ1-1
CASSFPTGWKTEAFF
TGTGCCAGCAGTTTCCCCACAGGGTGGAAGACTGAAGCTTTCTTT
>-|TRBV28|once|TRBJ1-5
CASSLGSGVRPQHF
TGTGCCAGCAGTTTAGGTTCAGGGGTACGGCCCCAGCATTTT
>TRBD1|TRBV7-9|-|TRBJ1-2
CASSFRTGMVDDYGYTF
TGTGCCAGCAGCTTCCGGACAGGGATGGTGGATGACTATGGCTACACCTTC
>-|TRBV11-3|-|TRBJ1-5
CASSPEGNQPQHF
TGTGCCAGCAGCCCAGAGGGCAATCAGCCCCAGCATTTT
>-|TRBV7-2|-|TRBJ2-7
CASSPPGPRNEQYF
TGTGCCAGCAGCCCGCCTGGCCCCAGGAACGAGCAGTACTTC
>-|TRBV7-9|-|TRBJ2-7
CASSPPTYEQYF
TGTGCCAGCAGCCCGCCGACTTACGAGCAGTACTTC
>TRBD2|TRBV10-3|-|TRBJ2-1
CATLPGLAGGNSGNEQFF
TGTGCCACTTTGCCGGGACTAGCGGGAGGAAATAGTGGCAATGAGCAGTTCTTC
>-|TRBV5-1|-|TRBJ1-3
CASSAGGTPAGNTIYF
TGCGCCAGCAGCGCTGGGGGGACCCCGGCTGGAAACACCATATATTTT
>-|TRBV12-3/TRBV12-4|once|TRBJ1-3
CASTFVGNTIYF
TGTGCCAGCACCTTCGTCGGAAACACCATATATTTT
>TRBD1|TRBV28|-|TRBJ1-5
CASSFRDRAFQPQHF
TGTGCCAGCAGTTTTCGGGACAGGGCGTTCCAGCCCCAGCATTTT
>-|TRBV28|-|TRBJ1-5
CASRIRGAYSNQPQHF
TGTGCCAGCCGGATACGGGGGGCATATAGCAATCAGCCCCAGCATTTT
>-|TRBV18|-|TRBJ2-7
CASSLLDREDEQYF
TGTGCCAGCTCACTCCTCGACAGGGAGGACGAGCAGTACTTC
>-|TRBV20-1|-|TRBJ2-1
CSTSTRDEQFF
TGCAGTACTAGCACCCGGGATGAGCAGTTCTTC
>TRBD1|TRBV28|-|TRBJ1-2
CASSFPLQGVVYGYTF
TGTGCCAGCAGTTTCCCCCTACAGGGGGTTGTCTATGGCTACACCTTC
>TRBD1|TRBV7-2|-|TRBJ1-2
CASSNRQGAWYGYTF
TGTGCCAGCAGCAACCGACAGGGGGCCTGGTATGGCTACACCTTC
>TRBD2|TRBV5-4|-|TRBJ2-1
CASSYALAGHEQFF
TGTGCCAGCAGCTACGCACTAGCGGGACATGAGCAGTTCTTC
>TRBD1|TRBV28|-|TRBJ1-2
CASSPGQADGYTF
TGTGCCAGCAGTCCGGGACAGGCAGATGGCTACACCTTC
>TRBD1|TRBV7-8|-|TRBJ2-7
CASSWDRAYEQYF
TGTGCCAGCAGCTGGGACAGGGCCTACGAGCAGTACTTC
>TRBD1|TRBV7-2|-|TRBJ1-5
CASSPQGNQPQHF
TGTGCCAGCAGCCCACAGGGGAATCAGCCCCAGCATTTT
>TRBD1|TRBV5-1|-|TRBJ1-1
CASSLAFGQGSAFF
TGCGCCAGCAGCTTGGCCTTTGGACAGGGCTCTGCTTTCTTT
>-|TRBV7-9|-|TRBJ1-4
CASSRGAATNEKLFF
TGTGCCAGCAGTCGCGGGGCCGCAACTAATGAAAAACTGTTTTTT
>-|TRBV4-1|-|TRBJ2-5
CASSQEIGTQYF
TGCGCCAGCAGCCAAGAGATCGGGACCCAGTACTTC